A selection of T cell receptor beta chains follows, all from one sample in a study of graft-versus-host responses after intestinal transplantation. These receptors lack a known antigen. Only in-frame clones appear in the TCRdb table, and some are missing; sequencing was by immunoSEQ multiplex PCR. The data hold tens of thousands of clones, with 80% to 95% observed a single time. The sequences come from unstimulated CD4+ T cells sorted from spleen or lymph node cells, collected before intestinal transplant. The receptors shown here come from a human donor who received an intestinal transplant. Each CDR3 is given with its conserved first and last residue. The order of the fields is clone size, J gene, V gene, D gene, CDR3 protein, CDR3 DNA. A D gene is named only where the DNA matches it firmly. Only some rows state a clone size, as once, few, many or a class for expanded clones.

>.|TRBJ1-2|TRBV2|.
CASSEATPTRYTF
TGTGCCAGCAGTGAAGCGACCCCCACGAGGTACACCTTC
>.|TRBJ2-3|TRBV5-4|TRBD2
CASSLKREGPTDTQYF
TGTGCCAGCAGCTTAAAGCGGGAGGGCCCCACAGATACGCAGTATTTT
>.|TRBJ2-3|TRBV29-1|TRBD2
CSVVGLSGRTAADTQYF
TGCAGCGTTGTGGGCTTAAGCGGGAGGACAGCTGCAGATACGCAGTATTTT
>few|TRBJ1-3|TRBV4-2|TRBD1
CASSQGDRVKNTIYF
TGTGCCAGCAGCCAAGGGGACAGGGTTAAAAACACCATATATTTT
>.|TRBJ2-1|TRBV6-1|.
CASGPGTHPYNEQFF
TGTGCCAGCGGTCCCGGGACCCACCCTTACAATGAGCAGTTCTTC
>.|TRBJ2-1|TRBV18|.
CASSPGTTSNEQFF
TGTGCCAGCTCCCCCGGGACCACCTCCAATGAGCAGTTCTTC
>.|TRBJ2-7|TRBV7-8|.
CASSLSRPSLGEQYF
TGTGCCAGCAGCTTATCGAGGCCTTCCCTTGGGGAGCAGTACTTC
>.|TRBJ2-3|TRBV5-1|.
CASSLALEGVTDTQYF
TGCGCCAGCAGCTTGGCCTTGGAGGGGGTCACAGATACGCAGTATTTT
>.|TRBJ2-7|TRBV15|.
CATSREDGSYEQYF
TGTGCCACCAGCAGAGAGGACGGTTCCTACGAGCAGTACTTC
>.|TRBJ2-7|TRBV4-1|.
CASSQDTYLALYEQYF
TGCGCCAGCAGCCAAGATACCTACCTCGCACTCTACGAGCAGTACTTC
>.|TRBJ2-1|TRBV29-1|TRBD2
CSVEELTSGRVEQFF
TGCAGCGTTGAGGAACTGACTAGCGGGAGAGTTGAGCAGTTCTTC
>.|TRBJ2-1|TRBV6-1|TRBD2
CASSEGGRATEQFF
TGTGCCAGCAGTGAAGGCGGGAGGGCCACCGAGCAGTTCTTC
>.|TRBJ2-1|TRBV4-1|.
CASSQGPVAKPYNEQFF
TGCGCCAGCAGCCAAGGCCCAGTCGCAAAACCCTACAATGAGCAGTTCTTC
>.|TRBJ2-7|TRBV5-1|TRBD2
CASSQSFGLAGETSYEQYF
TGCGCCAGCAGCCAATCTTTCGGACTAGCGGGAGAGACCTCCTACGAGCAGTACTTC
>.|TRBJ1-3|TRBV7-9|.
CASMRTGSGNTIYF
TGTGCCAGCATGCGAACAGGGTCTGGAAACACCATATATTTT
>.|TRBJ1-5|TRBV7-2|.
CASSLVQGTGQPQHF
TGTGCCAGCAGCTTAGTACAGGGAACTGGTCAGCCCCAGCATTTT
>once|TRBJ1-1|TRBV30|.
CAWSKQEMTEAFF
TGTGCCTGGAGTAAGCAGGAAATGACTGAAGCTTTCTTT
>.|TRBJ2-7|TRBV5-6|.
CASSSAGDSSYEQYF
TGTGCCAGCAGCTCGGCGGGGGACAGCTCCTACGAGCAGTACTTC
>.|TRBJ2-1|TRBV4-1|.
CASSPQPVGSNEQFF
TGCGCCAGCAGCCCACAACCGGTAGGATCCAATGAGCAGTTCTTC
>.|TRBJ2-2|TRBV19|.
CASSIGGYYSGELFF
TGTGCCAGTAGTATTGGGGGTTACTATTCCGGGGAGCTGTTTTTT
>.|TRBJ1-2|TRBV25-1|TRBD1
CASSEMGQGASYGYTF
TGTGCCAGCAGTGAAATGGGGCAGGGGGCTAGCTATGGCTACACCTTC
>.|TRBJ2-7|TRBV18|.
CASSLGIGTDYEQYF
TGTGCCAGCTCCCTAGGGATCGGAACAGACTACGAGCAGTACTTC
>.|TRBJ2-5|TRBV5-1|TRBD2
CASSPLLAGGQETQYF
TGCGCCAGCAGCCCCCTACTAGCGGGAGGCCAAGAGACCCAGTACTTC
>.|TRBJ1-5|TRBV27|.
CASTSGGSLNQPQHF
TGTGCCAGCACCTCCGGTGGCAGTTTAAATCAGCCCCAGCATTTT